This T cell receptor (beta chain) was documented in a study of tumor-infiltrating lymphocytes in primary liver carcinoma. For the study at large: Donors underwent surgery for histopathologically diagnosed primary liver carcinoma. There were tumors of stage T1-T3 N0M0, each 4.2 to 10 cm across. Overall study findings and caveats: Between tumor regions, pairs overlapped more than tumor-adjacent and tumor-blood pairs did.

Researchers drew blood RNA from unsorted whole blood and extracted germline DNA as well. Chronic HBV infection affected patients, none of whom had received treatment. A word on this clonotype: Its antigen is as yet unknown.

The researchers produced TCR beta cDNA from 500 ng total RNA with a constant-region primer. Employing slightly modified ARM-PCR, three nested multiplex PCR rounds were run, and these gave rise to the TCR beta libraries. TRBV1-TRBV30 forward and Cbeta reverse primers drove the first two roughly 10-cycle rounds. TCRdb re-analysed the multiplex PCR reads in MiXCR, keeping a single row per CDR3 protein. The table has about 210,000 distinct CDR3 sequences, about 65% seen once. Germline V gene data show CDR1 as MNHNS and CDR2 as SASEGT. There are 14 residues in the CDR3. V was shortened by 5 bases and J by 9 bases, with 20 bases between the two germline ends.

Sequences were obtained from peripheral blood. The gene calls are TRBV6-1 and TRBJ2-7; D possibly corresponds to TRBD1 (5 bases). The TCR originated in a woman aged 55-75 years with primary liver carcinoma and hepatitis B virus infection. CDR3 sequence reads: CASSKDIVESVQYF. CDR3 coding DNA: TGTGCCAGCAGTAAGGACATCGTCGAGAGTGTGCAGTACTTC.